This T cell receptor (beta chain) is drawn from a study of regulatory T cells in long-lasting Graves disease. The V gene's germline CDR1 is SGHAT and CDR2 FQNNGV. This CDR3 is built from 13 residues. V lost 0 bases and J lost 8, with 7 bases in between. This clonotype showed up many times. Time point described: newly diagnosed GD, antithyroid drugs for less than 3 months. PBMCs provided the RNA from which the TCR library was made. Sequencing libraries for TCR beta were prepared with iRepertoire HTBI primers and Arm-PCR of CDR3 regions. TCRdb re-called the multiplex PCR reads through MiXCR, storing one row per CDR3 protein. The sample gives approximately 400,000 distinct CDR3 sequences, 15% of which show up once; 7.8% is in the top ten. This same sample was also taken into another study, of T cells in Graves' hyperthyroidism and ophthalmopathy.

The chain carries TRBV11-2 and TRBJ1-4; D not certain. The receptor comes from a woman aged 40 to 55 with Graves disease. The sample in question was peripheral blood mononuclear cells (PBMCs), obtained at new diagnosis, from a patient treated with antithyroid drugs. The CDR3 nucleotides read TGTGCCAGCAGCTTAGAGGGCTGGGAAAAACTGTTTTTT. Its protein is CASSLEGWEKLFF.